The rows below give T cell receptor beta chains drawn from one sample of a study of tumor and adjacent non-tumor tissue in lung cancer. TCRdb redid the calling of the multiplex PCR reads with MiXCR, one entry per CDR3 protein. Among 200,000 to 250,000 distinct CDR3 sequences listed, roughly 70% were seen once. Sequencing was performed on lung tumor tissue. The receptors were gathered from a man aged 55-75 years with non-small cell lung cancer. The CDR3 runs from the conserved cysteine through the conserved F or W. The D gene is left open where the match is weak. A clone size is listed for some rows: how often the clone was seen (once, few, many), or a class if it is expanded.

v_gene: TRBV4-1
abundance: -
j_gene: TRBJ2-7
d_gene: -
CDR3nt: TGCGCCAACAGCCAACGATCTCTAGGACGGAGCGAGCAGTACTTC
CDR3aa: CANSQRSLGRSEQYF

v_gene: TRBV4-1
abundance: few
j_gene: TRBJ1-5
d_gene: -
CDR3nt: TGCGCCAGCAGCCAGTTACAGGGCAGCAATCAGCCCCAGCATTTT
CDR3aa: CASSQLQGSNQPQHF

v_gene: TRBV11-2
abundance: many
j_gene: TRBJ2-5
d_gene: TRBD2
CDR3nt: TGTGCCAGCAGCTTAGGACTTGCGGGGGGGGCGTTGGAGACCCAGTACTTC
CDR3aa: CASSLGLAGGALETQYF

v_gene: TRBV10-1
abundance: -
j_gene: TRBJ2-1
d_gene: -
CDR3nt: TGCGCCAGCTCTGGCGGTTCTCCCAATGAGCTGTTCTTC
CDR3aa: CASSGGSPNELFF

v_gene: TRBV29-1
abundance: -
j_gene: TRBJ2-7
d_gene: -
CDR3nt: TGCAGCATTGAAGGGCTGGGGGTCAGGGATGAGCAGTACTTC
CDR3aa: CSIEGLGVRDEQYF

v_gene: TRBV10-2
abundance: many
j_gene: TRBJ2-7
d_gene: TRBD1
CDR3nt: TGCGCCAGCAGTTTCGCCGGGACAGGGAATAGGTACGAGCAGTACTTC
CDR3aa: CASSFAGTGNRYEQYF

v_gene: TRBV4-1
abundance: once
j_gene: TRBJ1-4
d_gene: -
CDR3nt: TGCGCCGGCAGCCAAGCCGGGGGAAGAGGGTCTAATGAAAAACTGTTTTTT
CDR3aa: CAGSQAGGRGSNEKLFF

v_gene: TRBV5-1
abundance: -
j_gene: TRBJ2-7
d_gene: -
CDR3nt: TGCGCTAGCAGCTTGGTCAGGGAACTATACGAGCAGTACTTC
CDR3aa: CASSLVRELYEQYF

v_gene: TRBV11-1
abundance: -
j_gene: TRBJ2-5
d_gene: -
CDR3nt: TGTGCCAGCAGCCTAAGGGGTCGGATAGGACAAGAGACCCAGTGCTTC
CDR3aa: CASSLRGRIGQETQCF

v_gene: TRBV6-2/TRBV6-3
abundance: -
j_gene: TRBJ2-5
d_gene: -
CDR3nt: TGTGCCAGCAGTCCCAGAAAGGGAGTAGAGAGCCAGTACTTC
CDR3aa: CASSPRKGVESQYF

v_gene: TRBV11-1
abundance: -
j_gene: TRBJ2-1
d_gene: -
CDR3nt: TGTGCCAGCTGCTTGGCGGGTGAGCAGTTCTTC
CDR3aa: CASCLAGEQFF

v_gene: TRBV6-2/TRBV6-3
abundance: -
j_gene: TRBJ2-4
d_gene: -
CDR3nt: TGTGCCATCAGTTATGGGATATCGGGAGATGCCAAAAACATTCAGTACTTC
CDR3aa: CAISYGISGDAKNIQYF

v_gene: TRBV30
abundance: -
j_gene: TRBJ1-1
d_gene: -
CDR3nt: TGTGCCTGGAGGCAATCGGGACAAAATCTGGTGTTT
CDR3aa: CAWRQSGQNLVF

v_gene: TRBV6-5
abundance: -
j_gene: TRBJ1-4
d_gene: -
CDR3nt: TGTGCCGGCAGTTACTCTGGGGGACCTGAAAAACTGTTTTTT
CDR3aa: CAGSYSGGPEKLFF

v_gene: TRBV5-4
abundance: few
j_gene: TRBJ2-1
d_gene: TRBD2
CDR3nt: TGTGCCAGTAGCATCGGACTAGCGGAAAGCTCCTACAATGAGCAGTTCTTC
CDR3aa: CASSIGLAESSYNEQFF

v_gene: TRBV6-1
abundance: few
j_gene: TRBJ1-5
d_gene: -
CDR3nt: TGTGCCAGCAGTGATAGGGGAGTGGGCCAGCCCCAACATTTT
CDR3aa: CASSDRGVGQPQHF

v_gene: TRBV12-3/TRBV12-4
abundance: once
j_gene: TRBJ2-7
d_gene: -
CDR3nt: TGTGCCAGCAGTGCCTTAGGGGGGCTTGGCAAGCAGTACTTC
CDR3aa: CASSALGGLGKQYF

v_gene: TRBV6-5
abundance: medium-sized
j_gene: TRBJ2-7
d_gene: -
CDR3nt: TGTGCCAGCAGTTACACCTCGACAGGTGCCTCCTACGAGCAGTACTTC
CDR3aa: CASSYTSTGASYEQYF

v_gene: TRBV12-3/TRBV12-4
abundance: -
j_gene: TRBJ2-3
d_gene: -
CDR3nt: TGTGCCAGCAGCAAGGAGCCGACTAGCACAGATACGCAGTATTTT
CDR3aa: CASSKEPTSTDTQYF

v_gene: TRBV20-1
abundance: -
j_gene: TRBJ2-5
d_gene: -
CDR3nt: TGCAATGCTCCAGTCTGTAAAGGGGAGACCCAGTACTTC
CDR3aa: CNAPVCKGETQYF